This TCR beta chain was captured in a study of blood T cell repertoires in COVID-19 (TCRdb year 2020). At the level of the whole study: Samples from collaborators originated in the United States, Italy and Spain and spanned both the acute and convalescent phases of COVID-19. The sample metadata nearly always contained a de-identified subject ID, COVID-19 status, age in years and sex. A freely available public database, intended as a resource for researchers studying the immune response to SARS-CoV-2, is where the repertoires were released. The prospective study material was composed of cDNA or gDNA derived from T cells, B-cell-depleted T cells, or PBMCs. HLA class I and class II types, where available, came from metadata supplied by the sample provider rather than from assay-based typing. The dataset comprised deeply sampled blood TCRbeta repertoires from subjects exposed to, actively infected with, or recovered from COVID-19. The samples were drawn from the first 160 participants of the ongoing ImmuneRACE study and from 1,200 or so subjects provided by 6 global collaborators.

About this clone: What antigen it recognizes has not been identified. The input lacks base qualities; no much larger clone sits a single base away.

The CDR3 spans 14 residues, from the cysteine through the phenylalanine. Only the CDR3 portion is preserved as DNA: 42 bases, with reading frame beginning at the first base. The germline V gene yields LGHNT for CDR1 and FRNRAP for CDR2. At the junction V is shortened by 5 bases and J by 4 bases; bases outside the gene matches: 7. Study-wide conclusions, independent of this receptor: The quantity of clinical and demographic metadata differed by source and by participant and was supplied without curation.

The collaborating institutions used their own protocols to collect whole blood in K2EDTA tubes. Collaborator samples were shipped for TCRbeta analysis as frozen whole blood, isolated PBMCs, or DNA extracted from either sample type. The immunoSEQ Assay, a bias-controlled multiplex PCR, was used to amplify TCRbeta CDR3 regions from genomic DNA. The source study handled its data this way. Nucleated cell counts per sample were estimated from amplification of reference gene primers within the assay. To quantify the absolute abundance of each unique TCRbeta CDR3 rearrangement, sequence reads were collapsed and filtered. For each sample, productive Simpson clonality was calculated by taking the square root of Simpson's diversity index across productive rearrangements. TCRdb provides this immuneACCESS table in a form limited to in-frame rearrangements. Some clones are lacking; in checked studies, under half of them reflect an unresolved V gene, and why the rest are absent is not known. Clone size and the V and J calls come from that table; the DNA yielded D and trimming. The sample yields a few hundred thousand clones; approximately 88% were counted once. The leading ten clones occupy 1% to 1.5% of the sample.

The sequence came from a man aged 40-55 years with acute or convalescent COVID-19. Sequencing used peripheral blood. Rearrangement joined TRBV12-5 to TRBJ2-5, with TRBD1 matching 7 junction bases. The base sequence is TGTGCTAGTGGTATAGACAGGGTGTCAGAGACCCAGTACTTC. The translation is CASGIDRVSETQYF.